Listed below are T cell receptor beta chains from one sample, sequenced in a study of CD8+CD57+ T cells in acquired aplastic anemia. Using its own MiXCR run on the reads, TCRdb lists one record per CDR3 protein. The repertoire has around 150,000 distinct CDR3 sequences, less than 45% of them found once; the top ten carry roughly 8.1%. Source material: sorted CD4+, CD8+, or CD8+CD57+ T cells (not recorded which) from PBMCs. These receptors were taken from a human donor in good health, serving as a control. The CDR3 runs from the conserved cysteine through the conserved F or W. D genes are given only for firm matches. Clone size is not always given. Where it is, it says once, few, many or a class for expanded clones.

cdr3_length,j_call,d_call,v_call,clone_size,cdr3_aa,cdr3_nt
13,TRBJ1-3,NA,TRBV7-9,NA,CASSLRGGNTIYF,TGTGCCAGCAGCTTAAGGGGGGGAAACACCATATATTTT
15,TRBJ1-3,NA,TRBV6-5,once,CASSYLISSGNTIYF,TGTGCCAGCAGTTACCTGATATCCTCTGGAAACACCATATATTTT
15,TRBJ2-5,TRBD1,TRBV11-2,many,CASSHYSTGEETQYF,TGTGCCAGCAGCCACTATTCTACAGGGGAAGAGACCCAGTACTTC
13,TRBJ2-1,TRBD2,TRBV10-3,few,CATKAGGPNEQFF,TGTGCCACCAAGGCGGGGGGGCCCAATGAGCAGTTCTTC
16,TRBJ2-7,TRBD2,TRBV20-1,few,CSARDTLAGELYEQYF,TGCAGTGCTAGAGATACACTGGCGGGAGAGCTCTACGAGCAGTACTTC
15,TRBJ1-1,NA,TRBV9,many,CASSVDSSMGTEAFF,TGTGCCAGCAGCGTAGATTCGAGTATGGGGACTGAAGCTTTCTTT
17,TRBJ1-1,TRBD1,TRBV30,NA,CAWSNRDRGGMNTEAFF,TGTGCCTGGAGTAATAGGGACAGGGGAGGAATGAACACTGAAGCTTTCTTT
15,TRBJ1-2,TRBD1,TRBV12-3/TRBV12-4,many,CASSPLQTGHYGYTF,TGTGCCAGCAGTCCACTCCAGACAGGGCATTATGGCTACACCTTC
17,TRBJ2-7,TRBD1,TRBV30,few,CAWSPIRHHTGGYEQYF,TGTGCCTGGAGTCCGATCCGACATCATACAGGGGGGTACGAGCAGTACTTC
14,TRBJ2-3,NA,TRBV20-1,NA,CSARDGTSTDTQYF,TGCAGTGCTAGAGACGGGACCAGCACAGATACGCAGTATTTT
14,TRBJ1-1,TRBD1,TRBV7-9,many,CASSSGQGWTEAFF,TGTGCCAGCAGCTCAGGACAGGGGTGGACTGAAGCTTTCTTT
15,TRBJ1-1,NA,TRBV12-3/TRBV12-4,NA,CASSLGGTYFTEAFF,TGTGCCAGCAGTCTGGGGGGGACCTATTTCACTGAAGCTTTCTTT
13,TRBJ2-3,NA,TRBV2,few,CASRKGYSDTQYF,TGTGCCAGCAGGAAGGGGTATTCAGATACGCAGTATTTT
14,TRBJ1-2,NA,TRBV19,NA,CASSIAAGNNGYTF,TGTGCCAGTAGTATAGCGGCAGGGAATAATGGCTACACCTTC
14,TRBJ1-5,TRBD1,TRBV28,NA,CASSSTGQGQPQHF,TGTGCCAGCAGTTCGACAGGGCAGGGTCAGCCCCAGCATTTT
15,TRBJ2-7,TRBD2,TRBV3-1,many,CASSQVSGGAYEQYF,TGTGCCAGCAGCCAAGTGAGCGGGGGGGCCTACGAGCAGTACTTC
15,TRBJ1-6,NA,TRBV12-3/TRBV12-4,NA,CASSFNGLQNSPLHF,TGTGCCAGCAGTTTCAATGGACTGCAGAATTCACCCCTCCACTTT
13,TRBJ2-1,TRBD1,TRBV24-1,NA,CATSDITGGEQFF,TGTGCCACCAGTGATATTACAGGGGGTGAGCAGTTCTTC
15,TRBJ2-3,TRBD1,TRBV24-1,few,CATSDRGTGADTQYF,TGTGCCACCAGTGACCGCGGGACAGGGGCCGATACGCAGTATTTT
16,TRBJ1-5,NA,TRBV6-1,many,CASRGTGALSNQPQHF,TGTGCCAGCAGAGGTACAGGTGCCCTCAGCAATCAGCCCCAGCATTTT
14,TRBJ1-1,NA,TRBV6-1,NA,CASSRITGNTEAFF,TGTGCCAGCAGTAGGATAACAGGGAACACTGAAGCTTTCTTT
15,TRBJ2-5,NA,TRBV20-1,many,CSAVRGAARQETQYF,TGCAGTGCTGTAAGAGGGGCTGCGCGGCAAGAGACCCAGTACTTC
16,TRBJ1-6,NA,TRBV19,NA,CASSTPGTSRNSPLHF,TGTGCCAGTAGTACCCCAGGGACCTCTAGGAATTCACCCCTCCACTTT
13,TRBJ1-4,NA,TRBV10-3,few,CASSLSVNEKLFF,TGTGCCAGCAGTTTATCAGTTAATGAAAAACTGTTTTTT
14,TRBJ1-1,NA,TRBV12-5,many,CASGFGLSNTEAFF,TGTGCTAGTGGTTTCGGATTATCGAACACTGAAGCTTTCTTT
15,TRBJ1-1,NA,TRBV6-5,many,CASSYGPLGNTEAFF,TGTGCCAGCAGTTACGGGCCATTAGGGAACACTGAAGCTTTCTTT
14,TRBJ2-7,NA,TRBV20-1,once,CSAGLGGAAYEQYF,TGCAGTGCTGGGTTGGGGGGTGCCGCCTACGAGCAGTACTTC
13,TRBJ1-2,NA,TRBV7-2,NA,CASSLAEGYGYTF,TGTGCCAGCAGCTTAGCCGAGGGCTATGGCTACACCTTC
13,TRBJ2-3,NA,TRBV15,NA,CATSRDYTDTQYF,TGTGCCACCAGCAGAGATTACACAGATACGCAGTATTTT
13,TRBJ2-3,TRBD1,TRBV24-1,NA,CAIKDRMTDTQYF,TGTGCCATCAAGGACAGGATGACAGATACGCAGTATTTT
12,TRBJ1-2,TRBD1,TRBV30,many,CAWSGTGYGYTF,TGTGCCTGGAGTGGGACAGGCTATGGCTACACCTTC
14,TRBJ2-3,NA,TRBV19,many,CASRTGFWADTQYF,TGTGCCAGCCGTACAGGGTTTTGGGCAGATACGCAGTATTTT
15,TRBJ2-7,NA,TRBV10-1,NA,CASSDSGDYMDEQYF,TGCGCCAGCAGTGACTCAGGGGACTACATGGACGAGCAGTACTTC
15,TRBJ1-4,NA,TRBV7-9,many,CASSFGHDRGEKLFF,TGTGCCAGCAGCTTCGGGCACGATCGGGGTGAAAAACTGTTTTTT
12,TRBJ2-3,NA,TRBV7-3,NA,CASSHGTDTQYF,TGTGCCAGCAGCCATGGGACAGATACGCAGTATTTT
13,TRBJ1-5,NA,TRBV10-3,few,CAISESEGQPQHF,TGTGCCATCAGTGAGTCGGAGGGTCAGCCCCAGCATTTT
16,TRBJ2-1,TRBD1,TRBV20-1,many,CSASWAGGMVYNEQFF,TGCAGTGCTAGTTGGGCAGGGGGAATGGTCTACAATGAGCAGTTCTTC
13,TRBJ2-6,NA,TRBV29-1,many,CSVEITGANVLTF,TGCAGCGTTGAGATTACGGGGGCCAACGTCCTGACTTTC
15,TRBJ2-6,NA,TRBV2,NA,CASKGGTGGANVLTF,TGTGCCAGCAAAGGGGGGACCGGTGGGGCCAACGTCCTGACTTTC
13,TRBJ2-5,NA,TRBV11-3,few,CASSLNYQETQYF,TGTGCCAGCAGCTTAAACTATCAAGAGACCCAGTACTTC